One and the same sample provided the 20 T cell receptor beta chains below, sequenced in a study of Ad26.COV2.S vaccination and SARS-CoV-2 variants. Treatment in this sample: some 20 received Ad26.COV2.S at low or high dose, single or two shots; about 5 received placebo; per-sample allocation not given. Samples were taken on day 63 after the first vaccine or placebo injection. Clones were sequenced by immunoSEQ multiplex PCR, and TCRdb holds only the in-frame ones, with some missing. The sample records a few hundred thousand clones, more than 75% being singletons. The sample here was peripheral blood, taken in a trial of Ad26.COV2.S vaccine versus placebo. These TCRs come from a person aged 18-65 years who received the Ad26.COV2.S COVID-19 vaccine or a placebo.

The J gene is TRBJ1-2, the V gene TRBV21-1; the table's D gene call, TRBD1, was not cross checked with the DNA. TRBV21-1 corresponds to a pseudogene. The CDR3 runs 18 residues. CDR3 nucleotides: TGTGCCAGCAGCAAAGAAGGCGTCAGGGGGGTAGGTCGCTATGGCTACACCTTC. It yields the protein CASSKEGVRGVGRYGYTF.

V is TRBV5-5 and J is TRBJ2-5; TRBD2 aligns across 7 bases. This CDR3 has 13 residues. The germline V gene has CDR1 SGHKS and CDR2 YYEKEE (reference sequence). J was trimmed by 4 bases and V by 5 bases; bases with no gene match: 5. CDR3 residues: CASSREARETQYF. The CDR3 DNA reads TGTGCCAGCAGTCGGGAGGCTCGAGAGACCCAGTACTTC.

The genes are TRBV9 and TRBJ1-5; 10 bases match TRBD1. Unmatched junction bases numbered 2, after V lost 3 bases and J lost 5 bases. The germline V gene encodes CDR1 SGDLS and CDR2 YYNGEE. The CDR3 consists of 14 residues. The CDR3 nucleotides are TGTGCCAGCAGCGGACAGGGGGCATATCAGCCCCAGCATTTT. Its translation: CASSGQGAYQPQHF. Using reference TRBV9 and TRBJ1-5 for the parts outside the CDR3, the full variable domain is DSGVTQTPKHLITATGQRVTLRCSPRSGDLSVYWYQQSLDQGLQFLIQYYNGEERAKGNILERFSAQQFPDLHSELNLSSLELGDSALYFCASSGQGAYQPQHFGDGTRLSIL.

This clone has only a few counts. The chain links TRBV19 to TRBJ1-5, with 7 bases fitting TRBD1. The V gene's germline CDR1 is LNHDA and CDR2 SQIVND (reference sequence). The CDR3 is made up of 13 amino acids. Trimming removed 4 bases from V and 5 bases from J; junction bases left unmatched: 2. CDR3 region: CASSNQGDQPQHF. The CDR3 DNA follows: TGTGCCAGTAGTAACCAGGGGGATCAGCCCCAGCATTTT. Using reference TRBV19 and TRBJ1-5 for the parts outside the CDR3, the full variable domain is DGGITQSPKYLFRKEGQNVTLSCEQNLNHDAMYWYRQDPGQGLRLIYYSQIVNDFQKGDIAEGYSVSREKKESFPLTVTSAQKNPTAFYLCASSNQGDQPQHFGDGTRLSIL.

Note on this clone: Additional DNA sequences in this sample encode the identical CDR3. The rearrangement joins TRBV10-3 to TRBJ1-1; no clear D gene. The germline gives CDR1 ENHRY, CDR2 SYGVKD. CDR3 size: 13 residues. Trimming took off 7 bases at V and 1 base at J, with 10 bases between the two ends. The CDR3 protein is CAIMTGGNTEAFF. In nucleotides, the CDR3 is TGTGCCATCATGACCGGAGGGAACACTGAAGCTTTCTTT.

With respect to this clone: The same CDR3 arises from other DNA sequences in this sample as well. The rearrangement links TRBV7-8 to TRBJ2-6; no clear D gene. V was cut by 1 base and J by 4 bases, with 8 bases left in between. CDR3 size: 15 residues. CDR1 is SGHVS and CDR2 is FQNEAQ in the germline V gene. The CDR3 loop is CASSLVASGANVLTF. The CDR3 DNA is TGTGCCAGCAGCTTAGTAGCCTCGGGGGCCAACGTCCTGACTTTC.

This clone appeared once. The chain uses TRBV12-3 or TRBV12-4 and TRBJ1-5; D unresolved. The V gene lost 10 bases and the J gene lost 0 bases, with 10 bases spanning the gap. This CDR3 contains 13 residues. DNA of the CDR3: TGTGCCACCACTAGAGATAGCAATCAGCCCCAGCATTTT. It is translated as CATTRDSNQPQHF.

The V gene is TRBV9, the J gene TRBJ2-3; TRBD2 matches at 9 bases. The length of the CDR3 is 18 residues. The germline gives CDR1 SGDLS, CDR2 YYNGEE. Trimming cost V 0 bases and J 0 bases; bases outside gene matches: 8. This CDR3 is CASSVGVQRGVSTDTQYF. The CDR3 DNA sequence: TGTGCCAGCAGCGTAGGGGTTCAGCGGGGGGTTAGCACAGATACGCAGTATTTT.

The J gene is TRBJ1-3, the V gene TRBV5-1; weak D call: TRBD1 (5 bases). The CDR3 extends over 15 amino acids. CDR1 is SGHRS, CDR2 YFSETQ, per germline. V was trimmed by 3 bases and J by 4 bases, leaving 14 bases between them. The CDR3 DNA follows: TGCGCCAGCAGCTCCCGGGGTGGGGCAGGAAACACCATATATTTT. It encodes CASSSRGGAGNTIYF. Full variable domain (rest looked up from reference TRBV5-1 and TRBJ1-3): KAGVTQTPRYLIKTRGQQVTLSCSPISGHRSVSWYQQTPGQGLQFLFEYFSETQRNKGNFPGRFSGRQFSNSRSEMNVSTLELGDSALYLCASSSRGGAGNTIYFGEGSWLTVV.

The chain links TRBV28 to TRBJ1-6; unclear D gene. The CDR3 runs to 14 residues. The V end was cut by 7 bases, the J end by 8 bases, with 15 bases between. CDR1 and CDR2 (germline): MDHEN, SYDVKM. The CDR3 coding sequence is TGTGCCAGCAATCCTACAGCTCAGGATTCACCCCTCCACTTT. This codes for CASNPTAQDSPLHF.

The CDR3, as DNA: TGCGCCAGCAGTGCCCTGGGGTTTTCTGCCAAAAACATTCAGTACTTC. As protein: CASSALGFSAKNIQYF. The chain has TRBV5-1 and TRBJ2-4; no clear D. The CDR3 runs to 16 residues. CDR1 and CDR2 (germline): SGHRS, YFSETQ. The germline V and J ends were trimmed by 5 bases and 1 base, with 16 bases remaining between them. The full variable domain, its missing parts supplied by reference TRBV5-1 and TRBJ2-4, is KAGVTQTPRYLIKTRGQQVTLSCSPISGHRSVSWYQQTPGQGLQFLFEYFSETQRNKGNFPGRFSGRQFSNSRSEMNVSTLELGDSALYLCASSALGFSAKNIQYFGAGTRLSVL.

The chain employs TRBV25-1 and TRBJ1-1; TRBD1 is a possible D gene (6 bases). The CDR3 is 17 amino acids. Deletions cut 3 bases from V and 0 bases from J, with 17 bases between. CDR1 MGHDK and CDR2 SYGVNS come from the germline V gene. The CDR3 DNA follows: TGTGCCAGCAGTGAGAACTTTCCAAGGGGGTTGAACACTGAAGCTTTCTTT. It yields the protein CASSENFPRGLNTEAFF.

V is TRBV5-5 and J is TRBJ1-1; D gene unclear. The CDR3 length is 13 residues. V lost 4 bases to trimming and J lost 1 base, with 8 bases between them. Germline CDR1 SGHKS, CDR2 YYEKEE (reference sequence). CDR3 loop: CASSQTTNTEAFF. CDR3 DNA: TGTGCCAGCAGCCAGACAACGAACACTGAAGCTTTCTTT.

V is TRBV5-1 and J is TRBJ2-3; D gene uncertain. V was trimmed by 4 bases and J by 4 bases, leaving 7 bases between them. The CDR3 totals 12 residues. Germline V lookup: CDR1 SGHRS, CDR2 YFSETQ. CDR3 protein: CASSQGADTQYF. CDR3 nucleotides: TGCGCCAGCAGCCAAGGCGCAGATACGCAGTATTTT.

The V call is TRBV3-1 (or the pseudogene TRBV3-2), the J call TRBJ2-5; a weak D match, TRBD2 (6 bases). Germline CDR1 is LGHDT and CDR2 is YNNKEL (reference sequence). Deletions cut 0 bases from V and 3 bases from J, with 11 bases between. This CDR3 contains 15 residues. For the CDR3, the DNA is TGTGCCAGCAGCCAAGATTTTGGAGGGGAAGAGACCCAGTACTTC. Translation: CASSQDFGGEETQYF.

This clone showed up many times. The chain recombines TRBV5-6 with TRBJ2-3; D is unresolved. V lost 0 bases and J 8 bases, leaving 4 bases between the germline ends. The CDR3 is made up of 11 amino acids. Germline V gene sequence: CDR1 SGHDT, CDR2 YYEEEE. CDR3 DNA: TGTGCCAGCAGCTTGGCCACTACGCAGTATTTT. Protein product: CASSLATTQYF.

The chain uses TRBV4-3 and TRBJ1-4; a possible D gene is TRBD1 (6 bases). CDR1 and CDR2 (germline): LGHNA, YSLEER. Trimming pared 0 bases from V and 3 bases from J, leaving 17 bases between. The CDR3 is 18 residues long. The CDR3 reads CASSQDRGGVGSNEKLFF. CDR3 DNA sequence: TGCGCCAGCAGCCAAGATCGAGGGGGGGTAGGGTCTAATGAAAAACTGTTTTTT.

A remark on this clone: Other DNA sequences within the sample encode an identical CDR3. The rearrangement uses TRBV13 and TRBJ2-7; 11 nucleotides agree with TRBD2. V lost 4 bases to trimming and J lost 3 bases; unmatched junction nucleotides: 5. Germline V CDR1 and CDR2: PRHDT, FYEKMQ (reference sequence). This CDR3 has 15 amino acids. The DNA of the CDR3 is TGTGCCAGCAGCTCCGGGACTAGCGGTATCTACGAGCAGTACTTC. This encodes CASSSGTSGIYEQYF.

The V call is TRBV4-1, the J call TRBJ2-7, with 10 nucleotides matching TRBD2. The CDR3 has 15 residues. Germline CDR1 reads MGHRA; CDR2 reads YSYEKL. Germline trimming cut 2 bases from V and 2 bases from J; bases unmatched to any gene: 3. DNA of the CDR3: TGCGCCAGCAGCCAACAGCGGGGGGGCCCCTACGAGCAGTACTTC. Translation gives CASSQQRGGPYEQYF.

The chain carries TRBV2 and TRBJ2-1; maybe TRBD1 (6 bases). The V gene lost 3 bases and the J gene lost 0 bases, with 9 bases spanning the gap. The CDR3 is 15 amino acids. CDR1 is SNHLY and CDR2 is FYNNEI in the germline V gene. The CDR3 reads CASSEGRGSYNEQFF. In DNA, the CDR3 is TGTGCCAGCAGTGAGGGCAGGGGCTCCTACAATGAGCAGTTCTTC.